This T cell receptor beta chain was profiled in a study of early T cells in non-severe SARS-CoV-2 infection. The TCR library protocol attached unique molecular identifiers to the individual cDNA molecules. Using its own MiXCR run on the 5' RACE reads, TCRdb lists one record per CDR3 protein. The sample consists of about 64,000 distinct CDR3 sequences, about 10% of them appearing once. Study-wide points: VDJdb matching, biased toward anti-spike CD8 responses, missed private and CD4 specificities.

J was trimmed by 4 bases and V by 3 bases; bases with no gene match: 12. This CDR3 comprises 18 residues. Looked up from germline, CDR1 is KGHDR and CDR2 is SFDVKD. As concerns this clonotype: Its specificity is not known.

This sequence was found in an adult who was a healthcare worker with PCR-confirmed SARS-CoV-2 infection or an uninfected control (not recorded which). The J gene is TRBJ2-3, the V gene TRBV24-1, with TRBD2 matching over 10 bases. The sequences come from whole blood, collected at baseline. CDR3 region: CATSDPGLAEKGSDTQYF. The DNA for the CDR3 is TGTGCCACCAGTGATCCCGGACTAGCGGAAAAAGGGTCAGATACGCAGTATTTT.